This T cell receptor beta chain comes out of a study of blood T cell repertoires in COVID-19 (TCRdb year 2020). General notes on the study: Samples from collaborators originated in the United States, Italy and Spain and spanned both the acute and convalescent phases of COVID-19. The material from the prospective study consisted of cDNA or gDNA derived from T cells, B-cell-depleted T cells, or PBMCs. Deeply sampled blood TCRbeta repertoires from subjects exposed to, actively infected with, or recovered from COVID-19 were included in the dataset. The repertoires were made available in a free public database intended to serve as a resource for research on the immune response to SARS-CoV-2. Samples came from the ongoing ImmuneRACE study (first 160 participants) plus 1,254 subjects from 6 global collaborators. Sample metadata almost always included a de-identified subject ID, COVID-19 status, age in years and sex. HLA class I and class II types, where available, came from metadata supplied by the sample provider rather than from assay-based typing. Study-level results and caveats: The amount of clinical and demographic metadata varied by source and participant and was provided uncurated.

TCRbeta CDR3 regions were amplified from genomic DNA by means of the immunoSEQ Assay, a bias-controlled multiplex PCR. The authors processed their data as follows. Nucleated cell counts per sample were estimated from amplification of reference gene primers within the assay. To quantify the absolute abundance of each unique TCRbeta CDR3 rearrangement, sequence reads were collapsed and filtered. For each sample, productive Simpson clonality was calculated as the square root of Simpson's diversity index across productive rearrangements. The clones in this table, taken by TCRdb from immuneACCESS, are in-frame only. Not every clone is retained; where verified, under half of the shortfall comes from an unresolved V gene, and the cause of the rest is unknown. The V and J calls and clone size are taken from that table; D and trimming were inferred from the DNA. The sample table lists about 180,000 clones, just over 85% of them with a count of one. The ten largest clones capture around 8.6% of the sample.

Whole blood was collected in K2EDTA tubes by collaborating institutions according to the institutions' own protocols. For TCRbeta analysis, collaborators shipped samples as frozen whole blood, isolated PBMCs, or DNA extracted from either of those sample types. In regard to this clone: What antigen it recognizes has not been identified. Base qualities are not at hand, and no much larger clone is one base apart.

The specimen sequenced was peripheral blood. The TCR sequence derives from a man in his forties or fifties with active or convalescent COVID-19.

The DNA sequence is TGTGCCAGCAGCTACGCGTACGAGAACTATGGCTACACCTTC. Translated, this gives CASSYAYENYGYTF. The V gene is TRBV6-5 and the J gene is TRBJ1-2; the D gene identity is not certain. V is shortened by 6 bases, J by 2 bases, and the region joining them spans 13 bases. The CDR3, from cysteine to phenylalanine, totals 14 residues. Just CDR3 DNA is preserved here, 42 bases in frame from base 1. The germline V gene provides CDR1 MNHEY and CDR2 SVGAGI.